These 21 T cell receptor beta chains came from one sample sequenced in a study of Ad26.COV2.S vaccination and SARS-CoV-2 variants (dated by TCRdb to the early 2020s). The library relied on the immunoSEQ multiplex PCR assay. TCRdb holds this immuneACCESS table with in-frame rearrangements only. Some clones are missing; in checked studies, unresolved V genes explain under half, and the rest has no known cause. This sample is represented by under 550,000 clones; about 93% of them were singletons. Over 9% of the sample goes to the ten largest clones. The treatment or condition label corresponds to: about 20 received Ad26.COV2.S at low or high dose, single or two shots; 5 received placebo; per-sample allocation not given. For vaccine and placebo recipients, the sequenced repertoires came from samples collected on day 63 after the first injection. Sequencing used peripheral blood, obtained in a trial of Ad26.COV2.S vaccine versus placebo. All receptors derive from a person aged 18-60 years who received the Ad26.COV2.S COVID-19 vaccine or a placebo.

The chain couples TRBV27 to TRBJ2-5; unclear D gene. The V gene's germline CDR1 is MNHEY and CDR2 SMNVEV (reference sequence). Trimming cost V 2 bases and J 2 bases, with 6 bases left between them. This CDR3 region has 13 residues. Written as DNA, the CDR3 is TGTGCCAGCAGTTTAGTGGATCAAGAGACCCAGTACTTC. Encoded protein: CASSLVDQETQYF.

This chain connects TRBV7-9 to TRBJ2-7; no clear D gene. Germline loops: CDR1 SEHNR, CDR2 FQNEAQ (reference sequence). The length of the CDR3 is 11 residues. V was clipped by 6 bases and J by 4 bases, with 7 bases between them. This CDR3 reads CASRGTYEQYF. The CDR3 bases are TGTGCCAGCAGAGGCACTTACGAGCAGTACTTC.

The V call is TRBV21-1, the J call TRBJ2-7; the table's TRBD2 call for D was not verified on the DNA. TRBV21-1 is a recognized pseudogene. CDR3 length equals 16 residues. The CDR3 DNA reads TGTGCCAGCAGCAATCGACTAGCGGGACCGTCCTACGAGCAGTACTTC. This translates into CASSNRLAGPSYEQYF.

The genes are TRBV5-1 and TRBJ1-4; D remains ambiguous. V was trimmed by 0 bases and J by 8 bases, leaving 20 bases between them. The CDR3 is made up of 17 amino acids. The germline V gene has CDR1 SGHRS and CDR2 YFSETQ. CDR3 nucleotide sequence: TGCGCCAGCAGCTTGGATCCCGGGGTCTCTAAAGGGGAAAAACTGTTTTTT. It encodes CASSLDPGVSKGEKLFF. The complete variable domain, with remaining parts taken from reference TRBV5-1 and TRBJ1-4, reads KAGVTQTPRYLIKTRGQQVTLSCSPISGHRSVSWYQQTPGQGLQFLFEYFSETQRNKGNFPGRFSGRQFSNSRSEMNVSTLELGDSALYLCASSLDPGVSKGEKLFFGSGTQLSVL.

The chain has TRBV18 and TRBJ2-7; D possibly corresponds to TRBD2 (6 bases). The CDR3 loop spans 15 amino acids. The germline V and J ends were trimmed by 3 bases and 2 bases, with 14 bases remaining between them. Germline CDR1 KGHSH, CDR2 LQKENI. CDR3 protein: CASSPRAGSTYEQYF. DNA of the CDR3: TGTGCCAGCTCACCTCGTGCGGGATCCACCTACGAGCAGTACTTC.

The chain is built from TRBV7-2 and TRBJ2-7; D is perhaps TRBD2 (5 bases). CDR1 is SGHTA and CDR2 is FQGNSA in the germline V gene. Trimming pared 0 bases from V and 3 bases from J, leaving 12 bases between. This CDR3 has 15 amino acids. The CDR3 DNA reads as TGTGCCAGCAGCTTAGCGGTCGGGAAAGGCTACGAGCAGTACTTC. The encoded protein is CASSLAVGKGYEQYF.

The chain carries TRBV29-1 and TRBJ1-6; maybe TRBD1 (5 bases). Germline lookup yields CDR1 SQVTM and CDR2 ANQGSEA. Trimming pared 2 bases from V and 14 bases from J, leaving 22 bases between. The CDR3 is 15 residues long. The DNA of the CDR3 is TGCAGCGTTGAACGCAGGGAAGGGGATTTGGTTTCCCTCCACTTT. Amino acid sequence: CSVERREGDLVSLHF.

This clone was seen only once. The chain has TRBV7-2 and TRBJ1-2; 9 nucleotides align to TRBD1. Germline V lookup: CDR1 SGHTA, CDR2 FQGNSA. The junction had 0 bases not matched to a gene; V was cut back by 1 base and J by 6 bases. This CDR3 region has 13 residues. Written as DNA, the CDR3 is TGTGCCAGCAGCTTAGGGACAGGGGATGGCTACACCTTC. It is translated as CASSLGTGDGYTF.

The rearrangement joins TRBV6-2 or TRBV6-3 to TRBJ2-3, with 7 bases lining up with TRBD2. After removal of 4 bases from V and 0 bases from J, the junction contained 4 bases not matched to a gene. This CDR3 has 15 residues. CDR1 MNHEY and CDR2 SVGEGT come from the germline V gene. The CDR3 region is CASSSSGTSTDTQYF. The DNA of the CDR3 is TGTGCCAGCAGTTCTAGCGGAACTAGCACAGATACGCAGTATTTT.

The V and J genes are TRBV12-3 or TRBV12-4 and TRBJ1-1, with a weak D call TRBD1 (5 bases). This CDR3 is 11 amino acids long. The V end lost 6 bases, the J end lost 4 bases, and 6 bases lay between the germline ends. CDR3 coding DNA: TGTGCCAGCAGGGGGCTCACTGAAGCTTTCTTT. Translated: CASRGLTEAFF.

This chain joins TRBV2 and TRBJ2-7; D ambiguous. CDR3 size: 12 residues. Trimming pared 1 base from V and 7 bases from J, leaving 8 bases between. Germline CDR1 reads SNHLY; CDR2 reads FYNNEI. The CDR3 loop reads CASSEVGREQYF. The DNA for the CDR3 is TGTGCCAGCAGTGAAGTGGGTCGGGAGCAGTACTTC.

This clone was recorded only once. The chain uses TRBV29-1 and TRBJ2-3, with 11 positions matching TRBD1. Germline CDR1 SQVTM, CDR2 ANQGSEA. V was pared by 6 bases and J by 6 bases, with 5 bases of the junction left unmatched. The CDR3 contains 13 residues. The CDR3 DNA is TGCAGCGTGCCGGGACAGGGGGTGGATACGCAGTATTTT. This encodes CSVPGQGVDTQYF.

The rearrangement uses TRBV30 and TRBJ1-4; possible D gene TRBD1, 5 bases. The CDR3 runs to 14 residues. Germline CDR1 reads GTSNPN; CDR2 reads SVGIG (reference sequence). V lost 0 bases, J lost 8 bases, and 13 bases lay in between. The CDR3 is CAWSVVGGREKLFF. CDR3 DNA sequence: TGTGCCTGGAGTGTAGTCGGGGGTAGAGAAAAACTGTTTTTT.

Only one count was recorded for this clone. The J gene is TRBJ2-7, the V gene TRBV5-1; the D gene is possibly TRBD2 (6 bases). V lost 1 base to trimming and J lost 0 bases, with 17 bases between them. CDR1 SGHRS and CDR2 YFSETQ come from the germline V gene. The CDR3 is made up of 17 amino acids. The CDR3 region is CASSLTLASVSSYEQYF. In nucleotides, the CDR3 is TGCGCCAGCAGCTTGACCCTAGCGAGCGTGAGCTCCTACGAGCAGTACTTC. Supplemented by reference TRBV5-1 and TRBJ2-7, the full variable domain reads KAGVTQTPRYLIKTRGQQVTLSCSPISGHRSVSWYQQTPGQGLQFLFEYFSETQRNKGNFPGRFSGRQFSNSRSEMNVSTLELGDSALYLCASSLTLASVSSYEQYFGPGTRLTVT.

The V and J genes are TRBV5-1 and TRBJ2-1; 7 positions agree with TRBD1. The CDR3 extends over 15 amino acids. With 3 bases clipped from V and 0 bases from J, the junction kept 3 bases outside the gene matches. Germline V gene data show CDR1 as SGHRS and CDR2 as YFSETQ. The CDR3 here is CASSYRDSSYNEQFF. CDR3 bases: TGCGCCAGCAGCTACCGGGACAGCTCCTACAATGAGCAGTTCTTC.

This rearrangement joins TRBV7-2 to TRBJ1-1, with D maybe TRBD1 (5 bases). This CDR3 has 16 residues. CDR1 and CDR2 from the germline V gene are SGHTA and FQGNSA. The germline V and J ends were trimmed by 5 bases and 10 bases, with 26 bases remaining between them. CDR3 DNA sequence: TGTGCCAGCAGCGCAGGGTTGGGGCGTGATCAGGTTGGAGCTTTCTTT. This codes for CASSAGLGRDQVGAFF.

V and J are TRBV29-1 and TRBJ2-7, with D perhaps given as TRBD1 or TRBD2 (5 bases each). Germline CDR1 reads SQVTM; CDR2 reads ANQGSEA. This CDR3 is 13 amino acids long. V was trimmed by 1 base and J by 5 bases, leaving 12 bases between them. The chain's CDR3 is CSVEVRGLNEQYF. The CDR3 coding sequence is TGCAGCGTTGAAGTGAGGGGATTGAACGAGCAGTACTTC.

This chain joins TRBV5-4 and TRBJ2-1; 10 bases map to TRBD2. CDR3 size: 18 residues. V shed 4 bases, J shed 7 bases, and the junction held 17 bases outside the gene matches. CDR1 is SGHNT, CDR2 YYREEE, per germline (reference sequence). The CDR3 protein is CASSPQIKTSGLSNEQFF. The CDR3 DNA reads TGTGCCAGCAGCCCCCAAATAAAGACTAGCGGGCTGAGTAATGAGCAGTTCTTC.

The gene calls are TRBV6-5 and TRBJ2-1; 12 bases agree with TRBD2. The ends lost 5 bases at V and 7 bases at J; junction bases unmatched: 6. Germline V gene sequence: CDR1 MNHEY, CDR2 SVGAGI. The CDR3 covers 15 residues. This chain's CDR3 is CASSLTSGRSNEQFF. The CDR3 nucleotides are TGTGCCAGCAGTCTGACTAGCGGGAGATCTAATGAGCAGTTCTTC.

This clone was seen a single time. The chain combines TRBV2 with TRBJ1-2, with 10 bases fitting TRBD1. The CDR3 totals 15 residues. CDR1 SNHLY and CDR2 FYNNEI come from the germline V gene. The J segment lost 4 bases and the V segment lost 7 bases, leaving 9 bases of the junction unmatched. The CDR3 nucleotides are TGTGCCAGCACTGGACAGGGGGAGAGTGGCTATGGCTACACCTTC. It encodes CASTGQGESGYGYTF.

This clone is a singleton in its sample. This chain joins TRBV2 and TRBJ2-5; D is uncertain. There are 14 residues in the CDR3. Trimming removed 6 bases from V and 2 bases from J, with 13 bases in between. CDR1 SNHLY and CDR2 FYNNEI come from the germline V gene. CDR3 sequence (DNA): TGTGCCAGCAGCGACCCGCCGGAACAAGAGACCCAGTACTTC. Translation gives CASSDPPEQETQYF.